This TCR beta chain is drawn from a study of shared clonotypes between healthy human individuals. Study-wide background: Aged between 18 and 49, the donors were a couple of women and three men.

As handled by the study authors: Quality scores were absent from the junction-only immunoSEQ sequences, so filtering differed. The method was immunoSEQ multiplex PCR; TCRdb's version includes in-frame clones alone and lacks a portion of them. V, J and clone size were drawn from that table, and D and trimming were deduced from the DNA. This sample has over 2 million clones; 95% occur once, and the top ten carry more than 0.1%. Germline V gene sequence: CDR1 SGHRS, CDR2 YFSETQ. The V end lost 3 bases, the J end lost 1 base, and 10 bases lay between the germline ends. The CDR3 loop spans 14 amino acids. Study conclusions and caveats: Expectations were that clonotype sharing among donors would be affected by sequencing depth.

About this clone: No antigen is known for it.

The gene calls are TRBV5-1 and TRBJ1-1; no clear D. The sequence came from a man between 18 and 35 years old in good health. Sequencing input: naive CD4+ T cells sorted from blood. This sample's subset: CD45RA+ positively selected. In DNA, the CDR3 is TGCGCCAGCAGCTCGACTACGGAGAACACTGAAGCTTTCTTT. It translates to CASSSTTENTEAFF. Together with reference TRBV5-1 and TRBJ1-1, the CDR3 gives the full variable domain: KAGVTQTPRYLIKTRGQQVTLSCSPISGHRSVSWYQQTPGQGLQFLFEYFSETQRNKGNFPGRFSGRQFSNSRSEMNVSTLELGDSALYLCASSSTTENTEAFFGQGTRLTVV.